This TCR beta chain was profiled in a study of blood T cell repertoires in COVID-19. About the study: The origin of the acute and convalescent COVID-19 samples was the United States, Italy and Spain. T cells, B-cell-depleted T cells, or PBMCs supplied cDNA or gDNA.

Authors' analysis steps: By means of reference gene primer amplification, nucleated cell counts were estimated. Only in-frame clones appear in the TCRdb table, and some are missing; sequencing was by immunoSEQ multiplex PCR. That table supplies the V and J calls and clone size; D and trimming were determined from the DNA. The table includes more than 85,000 clones, 84% detected once. This clone occurred once. This CDR3 region has 16 residues. Germline V gene sequence: CDR1 KGHDR, CDR2 SFDVKD. Trimming took off 4 bases at V and 4 bases at J, with 18 bases between the two ends. This receptor was obtained from a man aged 55 to 70 with acute or convalescent COVID-19. The rearrangement uses TRBV24-1 and TRBJ2-5; perhaps TRBD2 as D (7 bases). Sequencing input: peripheral blood. CDR3 sequence (DNA): TGTGCCACCAGTGACCCAGGACTAGGAGGGGGAGAGACCCAGTACTTC. As protein: CATSDPGLGGGETQYF.